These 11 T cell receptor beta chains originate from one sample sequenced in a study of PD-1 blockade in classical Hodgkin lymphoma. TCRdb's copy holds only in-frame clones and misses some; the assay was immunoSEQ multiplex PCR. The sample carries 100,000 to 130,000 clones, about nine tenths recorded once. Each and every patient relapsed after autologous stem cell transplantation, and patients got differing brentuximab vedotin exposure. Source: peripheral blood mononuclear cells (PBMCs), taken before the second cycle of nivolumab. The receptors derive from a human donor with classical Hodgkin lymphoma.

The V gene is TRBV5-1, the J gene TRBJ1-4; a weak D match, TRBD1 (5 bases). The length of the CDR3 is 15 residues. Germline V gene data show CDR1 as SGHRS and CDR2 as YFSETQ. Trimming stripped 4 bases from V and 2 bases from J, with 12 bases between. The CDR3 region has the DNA TGCGCCAGCAGCCTCGCAGGGACTACTAATGAAAAACTGTTTTTT. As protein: CASSLAGTTNEKLFF.

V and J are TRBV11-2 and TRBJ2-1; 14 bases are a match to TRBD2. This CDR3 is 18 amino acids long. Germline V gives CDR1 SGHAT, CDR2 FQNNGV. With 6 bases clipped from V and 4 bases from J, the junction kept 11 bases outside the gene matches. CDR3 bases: TGTGCCAGCAGGCCGCTGTGGACTAGCGGGAGGTCGTACAATGAGCAGTTCTTC. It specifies CASRPLWTSGRSYNEQFF.

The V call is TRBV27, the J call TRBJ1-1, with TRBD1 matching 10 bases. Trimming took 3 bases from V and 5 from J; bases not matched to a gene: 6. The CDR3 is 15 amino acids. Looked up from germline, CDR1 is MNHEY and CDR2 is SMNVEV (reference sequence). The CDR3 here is CASSFSGQGGTEAFF. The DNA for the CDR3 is TGTGCCAGCAGTTTCTCCGGACAGGGGGGTACTGAAGCTTTCTTT.

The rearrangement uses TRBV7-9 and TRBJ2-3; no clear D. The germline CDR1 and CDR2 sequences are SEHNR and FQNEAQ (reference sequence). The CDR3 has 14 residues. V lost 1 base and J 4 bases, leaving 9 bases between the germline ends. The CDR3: CASSLVPFPDTQYF. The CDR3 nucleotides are TGTGCCAGCAGCTTAGTGCCCTTTCCAGATACGCAGTATTTT.

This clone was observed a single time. The CDR3 DNA is TGCGCCAGCAGCCCCCTGGACAGAAATAATTCACCCCTCCACTTT. This sequence encodes CASSPLDRNNSPLHF. V is TRBV4-3 and J is TRBJ1-6; D may be TRBD1 (6 bases). The CDR3 contains 15 residues. Germline CDR1 reads LGHNA; CDR2 reads YSLEER. V lost 4 bases to trimming and J lost 5 bases, with 12 bases between them.

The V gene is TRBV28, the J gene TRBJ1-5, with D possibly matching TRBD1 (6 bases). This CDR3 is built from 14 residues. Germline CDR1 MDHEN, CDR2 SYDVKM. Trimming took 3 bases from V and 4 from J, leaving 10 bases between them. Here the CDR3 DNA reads TGTGCCAGCAGTTTCAGGGGAACAAATCAGCCCCAGCATTTT. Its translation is CASSFRGTNQPQHF.

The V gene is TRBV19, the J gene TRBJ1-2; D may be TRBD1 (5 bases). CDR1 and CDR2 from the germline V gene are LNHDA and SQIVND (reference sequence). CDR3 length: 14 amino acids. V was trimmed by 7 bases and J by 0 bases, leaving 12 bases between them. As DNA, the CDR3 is TGTGCCAGTACCCCACAGGCTGCTAACTATGGCTACACCTTC. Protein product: CASTPQAANYGYTF.

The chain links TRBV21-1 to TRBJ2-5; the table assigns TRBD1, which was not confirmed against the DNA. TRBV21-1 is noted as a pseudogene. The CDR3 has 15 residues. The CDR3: CASSKVTVPQETQYF. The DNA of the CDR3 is TGTGCCAGCAGCAAAGTGACAGTGCCCCAAGAGACCCAGTACTTC.

The chain's CDR3 is CASKGENIQYF. The DNA of the CDR3 is TGTGCCAGCAAAGGCGAAAACATTCAGTACTTC. The chain has TRBV2 and TRBJ2-4, with unresolved D. The CDR3 is made up of 11 amino acids. Germline CDR1 SNHLY, CDR2 FYNNEI. Trimming took 7 bases from V and 5 from J, leaving 6 bases between them.

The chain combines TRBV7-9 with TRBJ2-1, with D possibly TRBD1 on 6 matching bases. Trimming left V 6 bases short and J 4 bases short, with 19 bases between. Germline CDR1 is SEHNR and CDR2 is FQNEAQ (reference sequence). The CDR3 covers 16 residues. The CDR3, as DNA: TGTGCCAGCAGTTTTGGGCTGACAGGCGCTTACAATGAGCAGTTCTTC. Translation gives CASSFGLTGAYNEQFF. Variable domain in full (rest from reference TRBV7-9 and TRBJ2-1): DTGVSQNPRHKITKRGQNVTFRCDPISEHNRLYWYRQTLGQGPEFLTYFQNEAQLEKSRLLSDRFSAERPKGSFSTLEIQRTEQGDSAMYLCASSFGLTGAYNEQFFGPGTRLTVL.

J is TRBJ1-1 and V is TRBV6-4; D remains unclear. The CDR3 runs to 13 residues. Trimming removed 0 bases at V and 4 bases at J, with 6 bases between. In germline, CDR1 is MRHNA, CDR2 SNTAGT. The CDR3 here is CASSDSLSTEAFF. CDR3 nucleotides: TGTGCCAGCAGTGACTCGTTGAGCACTGAAGCTTTCTTT.